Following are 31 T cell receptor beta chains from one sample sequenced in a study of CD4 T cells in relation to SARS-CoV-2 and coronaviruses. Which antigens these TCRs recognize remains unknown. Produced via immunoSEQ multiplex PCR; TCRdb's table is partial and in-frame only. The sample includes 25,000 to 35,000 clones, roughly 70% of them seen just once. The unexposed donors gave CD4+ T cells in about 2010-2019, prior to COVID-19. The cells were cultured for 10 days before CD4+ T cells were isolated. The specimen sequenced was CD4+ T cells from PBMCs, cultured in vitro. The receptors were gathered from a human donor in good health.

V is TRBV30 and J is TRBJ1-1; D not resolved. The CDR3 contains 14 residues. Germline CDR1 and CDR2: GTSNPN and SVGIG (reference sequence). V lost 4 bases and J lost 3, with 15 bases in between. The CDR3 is CAWTNGVGDTEAFF. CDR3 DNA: TGTGCCTGGACCAACGGGGTTGGAGACACTGAAGCTTTCTTT.

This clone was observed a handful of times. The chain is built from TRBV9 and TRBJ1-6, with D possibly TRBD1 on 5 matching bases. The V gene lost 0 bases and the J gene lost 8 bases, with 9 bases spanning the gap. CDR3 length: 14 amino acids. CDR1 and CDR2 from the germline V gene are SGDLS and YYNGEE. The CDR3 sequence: CASSVGGDHSPLHF. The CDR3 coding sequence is TGTGCCAGCAGCGTAGGAGGGGATCATTCACCCCTCCACTTT.

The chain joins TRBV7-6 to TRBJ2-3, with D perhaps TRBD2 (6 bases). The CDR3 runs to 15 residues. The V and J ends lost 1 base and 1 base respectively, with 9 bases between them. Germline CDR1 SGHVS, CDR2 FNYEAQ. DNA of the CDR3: TGTGCCAGCAGCTTAGAGTCTAGCGGCACAGATACGCAGTATTTT. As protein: CASSLESSGTDTQYF.

The CDR3 loop is CASSLDRGNSPLHF. The CDR3 DNA follows: TGTGCCAGCAGCCTTGACAGGGGTAATTCACCCCTCCACTTT. The chain recombines TRBV2 with TRBJ1-6; 8 bases map to TRBD1. The CDR3 totals 14 residues. The V and J ends lost 6 bases and 6 bases, in that order; junction bases with no gene match: 4. The germline V gene has CDR1 SNHLY and CDR2 FYNNEI.

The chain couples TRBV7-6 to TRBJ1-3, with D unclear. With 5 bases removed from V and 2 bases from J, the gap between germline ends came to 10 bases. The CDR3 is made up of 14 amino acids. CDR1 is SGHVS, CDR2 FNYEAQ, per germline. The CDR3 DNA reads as TGTGCCAGCAGCCCCGCCCATCCTGGAAACACCATATATTTT. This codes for CASSPAHPGNTIYF.

In DNA form, the CDR3 reads TGTGCCAGCAGTCTCACCGACCCCCGGAACACTGAAGCTTTCTTT. It is translated as CASSLTDPRNTEAFF. The genes are TRBV6-2 or TRBV6-3 and TRBJ1-1; D remains unclear. CDR3 length: 15 amino acids. Per the germline V gene, CDR1 is MNHEY and CDR2 is SVGEGT. Trimming left V 5 bases short and J 1 base short, with 14 bases between.

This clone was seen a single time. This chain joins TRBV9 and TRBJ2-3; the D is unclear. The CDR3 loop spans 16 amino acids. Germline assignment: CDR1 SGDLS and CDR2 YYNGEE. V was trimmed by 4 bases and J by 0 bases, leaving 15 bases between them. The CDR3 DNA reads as TGTGCCAGCAGCCCATCCCGCGGTATTAGCACAGATACGCAGTATTTT. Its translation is CASSPSRGISTDTQYF.

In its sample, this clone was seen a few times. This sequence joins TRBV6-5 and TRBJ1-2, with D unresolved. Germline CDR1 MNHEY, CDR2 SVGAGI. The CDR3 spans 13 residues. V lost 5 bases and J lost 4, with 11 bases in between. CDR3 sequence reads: CASSLGRPYGYTF. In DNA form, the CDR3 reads TGTGCCAGCAGTCTAGGACGGCCCTATGGCTACACCTTC.

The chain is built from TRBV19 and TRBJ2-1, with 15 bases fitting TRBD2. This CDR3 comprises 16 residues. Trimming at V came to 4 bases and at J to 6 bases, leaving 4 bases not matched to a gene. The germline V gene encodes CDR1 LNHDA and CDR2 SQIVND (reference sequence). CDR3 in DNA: TGTGCCAGTAGTAATGGACTAGCGGGGGGGCCCAATGAGCAGTTCTTC. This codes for CASSNGLAGGPNEQFF.

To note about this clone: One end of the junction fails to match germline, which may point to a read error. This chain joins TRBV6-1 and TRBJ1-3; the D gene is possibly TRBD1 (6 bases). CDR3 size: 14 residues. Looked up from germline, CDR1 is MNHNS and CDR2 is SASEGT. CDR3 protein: CASREGGSGNTIYF. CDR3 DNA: TGTGCCAGCAGGGAAGGGGGTTCTGGAAACACCATATATTTT.

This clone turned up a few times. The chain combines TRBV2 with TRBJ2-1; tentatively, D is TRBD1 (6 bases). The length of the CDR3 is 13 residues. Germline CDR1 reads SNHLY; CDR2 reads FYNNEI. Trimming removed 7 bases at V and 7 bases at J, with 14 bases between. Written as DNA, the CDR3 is TGTGCCAGCACGGTACAGGGTGGGAATGAGCAGTTCTTC. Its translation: CASTVQGGNEQFF.

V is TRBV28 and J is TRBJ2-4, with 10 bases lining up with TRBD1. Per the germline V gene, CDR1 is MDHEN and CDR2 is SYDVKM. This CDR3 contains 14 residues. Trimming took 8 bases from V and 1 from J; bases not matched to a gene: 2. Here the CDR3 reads CASGTGAAKNIQYF. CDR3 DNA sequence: TGTGCCAGCGGGACAGGGGCGGCCAAAAACATTCAGTACTTC. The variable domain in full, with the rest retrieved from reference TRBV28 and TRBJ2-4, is DVKVTQSSRYLVKRTGEKVFLECVQDMDHENMFWYRQDPGLGLRLIYFSYDVKMKEKGDIPEGYSVSREKKERFSLILESASTNQTSMYLCASGTGAAKNIQYFGAGTRLSVL.

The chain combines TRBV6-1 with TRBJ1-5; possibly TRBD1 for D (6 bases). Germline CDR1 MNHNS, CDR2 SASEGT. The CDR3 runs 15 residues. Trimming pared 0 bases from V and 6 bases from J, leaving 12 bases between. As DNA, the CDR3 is TGTGCCAGCAGTGAAGCGCTGGCAGGGGTTCAGCCCCAGCATTTT. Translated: CASSEALAGVQPQHF.

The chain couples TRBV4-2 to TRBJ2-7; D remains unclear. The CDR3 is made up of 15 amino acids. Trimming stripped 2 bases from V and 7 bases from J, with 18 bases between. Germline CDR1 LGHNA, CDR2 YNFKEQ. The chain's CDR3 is CASSQPQGPTREQYF. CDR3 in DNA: TGTGCCAGCAGCCAACCCCAAGGACCCACGCGGGAGCAGTACTTC.

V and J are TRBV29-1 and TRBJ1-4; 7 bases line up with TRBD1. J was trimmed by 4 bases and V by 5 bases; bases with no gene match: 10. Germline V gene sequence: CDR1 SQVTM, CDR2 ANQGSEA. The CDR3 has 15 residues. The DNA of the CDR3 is TGCAGCGTTCTATCCGGGACAGCGTTTAATGAAAAACTGTTTTTT. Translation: CSVLSGTAFNEKLFF.

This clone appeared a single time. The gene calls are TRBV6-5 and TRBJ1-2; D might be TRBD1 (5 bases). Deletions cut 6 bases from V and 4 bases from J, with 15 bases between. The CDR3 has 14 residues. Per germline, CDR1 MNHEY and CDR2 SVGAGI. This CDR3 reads CASSPGGGVYGYTF. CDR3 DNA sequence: TGTGCCAGCAGCCCGGGGGGGGGAGTCTATGGCTACACCTTC.

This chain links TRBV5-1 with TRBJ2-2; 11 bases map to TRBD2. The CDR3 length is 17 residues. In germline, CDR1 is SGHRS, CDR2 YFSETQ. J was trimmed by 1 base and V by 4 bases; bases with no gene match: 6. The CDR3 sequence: CASSIVTSGGNTGELFF. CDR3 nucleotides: TGCGCCAGCAGCATAGTCACTAGCGGGGGGAACACCGGGGAGCTGTTTTTT.

Written as DNA, the CDR3 is TGTGCCAGCAGCTTGGACCAGGGGGTTGGGGGGCAGTACTTC. Translating gives CASSLDQGVGGQYF. The chain has TRBV5-4 and TRBJ2-7; 7 bases line up with TRBD1. With 0 bases clipped from V and 9 bases from J, the junction kept 9 bases outside the gene matches. The CDR3 totals 14 residues. Germline lookup yields CDR1 SGHNT and CDR2 YYREEE (reference sequence). The full variable domain, with the rest looked up from reference TRBV5-4 and TRBJ2-7, is ETGVTQSPTHLIKTRGQQVTLRCSSQSGHNTVSWYQQALGQGPQFIFQYYREEENGRGNFPPRFSGLQFPNYSSELNVNALELDDSALYLCASSLDQGVGGQYFGPGTRLTVT.

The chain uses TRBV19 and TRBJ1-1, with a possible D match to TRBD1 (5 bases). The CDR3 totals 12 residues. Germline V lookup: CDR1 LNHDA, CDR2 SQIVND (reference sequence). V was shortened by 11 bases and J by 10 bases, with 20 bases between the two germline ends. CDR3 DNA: TGTGCCGATGACCGAGGTCGGGGGATAGCTTTCTTT. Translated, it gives CADDRGRGIAFF.

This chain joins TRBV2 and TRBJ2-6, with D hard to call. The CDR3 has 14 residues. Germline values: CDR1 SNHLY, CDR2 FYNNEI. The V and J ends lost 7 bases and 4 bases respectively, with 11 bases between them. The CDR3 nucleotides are TGTGCCAGCACCCTATTCTCCGGGGCCAACGTCCTGACTTTC. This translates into CASTLFSGANVLTF. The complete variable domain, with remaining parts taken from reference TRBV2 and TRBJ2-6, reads EPEVTQTPSHQVTQMGQEVILRCVPISNHLYFYWYRQILGQKVEFLVSFYNNEISEKSEIFDDQFSVERPDGSNFTLKIRSTKLEDSAMYFCASTLFSGANVLTFGAGSRLTVL.

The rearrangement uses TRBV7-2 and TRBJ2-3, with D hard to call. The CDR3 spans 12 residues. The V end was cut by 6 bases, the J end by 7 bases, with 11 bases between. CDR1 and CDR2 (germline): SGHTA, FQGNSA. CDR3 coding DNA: TGTGCCAGCAGGGAACGACCGAATACGCAGTATTTT. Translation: CASRERPNTQYF.

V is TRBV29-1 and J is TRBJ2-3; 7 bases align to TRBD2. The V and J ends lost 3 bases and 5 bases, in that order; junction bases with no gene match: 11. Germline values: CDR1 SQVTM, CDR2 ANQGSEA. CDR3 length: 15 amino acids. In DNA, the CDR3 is TGCAGCGTTGAGGGAGGGAGCGAAGTTCTAGATACGCAGTATTTT. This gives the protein CSVEGGSEVLDTQYF.

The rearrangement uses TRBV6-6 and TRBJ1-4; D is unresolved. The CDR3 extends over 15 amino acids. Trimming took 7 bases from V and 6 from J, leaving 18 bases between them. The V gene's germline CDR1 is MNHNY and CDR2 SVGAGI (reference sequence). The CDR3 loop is CASKLTWAKYEKLFF. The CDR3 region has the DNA TGTGCCAGCAAATTGACGTGGGCGAAGTATGAAAAACTGTTTTTT.

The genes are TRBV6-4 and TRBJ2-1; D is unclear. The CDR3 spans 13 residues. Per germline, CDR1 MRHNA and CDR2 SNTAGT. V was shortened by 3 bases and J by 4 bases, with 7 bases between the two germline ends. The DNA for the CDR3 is TGTGCCAGCAGTGATGGACCGTACAATGAGCAGTTCTTC. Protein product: CASSDGPYNEQFF.

The CDR3 bases are TGTGCCAGCAGCTTAAACGGGGGGGCCTACGAGCAGTACTTC. Residues: CASSLNGGAYEQYF. V and J are TRBV7-2 and TRBJ2-7, with 8 bases matching TRBD2. Trimming at V came to 2 bases and at J to 2 bases, leaving 2 bases not matched to a gene. This CDR3 comprises 14 residues. The germline V gene has CDR1 SGHTA and CDR2 FQGNSA.

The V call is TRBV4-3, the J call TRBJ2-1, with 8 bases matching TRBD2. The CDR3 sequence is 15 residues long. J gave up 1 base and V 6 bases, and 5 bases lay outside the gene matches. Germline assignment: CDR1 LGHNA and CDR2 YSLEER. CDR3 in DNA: TGCGCCAGCAGTCTGCTAGCGGGTTCCTACAATGAGCAGTTCTTC. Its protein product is CASSLLAGSYNEQFF.

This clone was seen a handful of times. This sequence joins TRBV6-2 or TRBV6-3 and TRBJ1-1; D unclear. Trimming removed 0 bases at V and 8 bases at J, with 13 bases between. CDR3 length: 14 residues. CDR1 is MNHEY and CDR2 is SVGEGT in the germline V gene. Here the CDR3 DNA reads TGTGCCAGCAGTTACTCTTTCCCCCTCAGGGAAGCTTTCTTT. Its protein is CASSYSFPLREAFF.

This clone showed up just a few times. The CDR3 DNA is TGCGCCAGCAGCTCCGGACTGTTAGATACGCAGTATTTT. Its protein is CASSSGLLDTQYF. V gene TRBV5-1 combines with J gene TRBJ2-3; D is perhaps TRBD2 (5 bases). This CDR3 has 13 amino acids. The ends were cut back, 3 bases at V and 5 bases at J, with 10 bases in the middle. The V gene's germline CDR1 is SGHRS and CDR2 YFSETQ.

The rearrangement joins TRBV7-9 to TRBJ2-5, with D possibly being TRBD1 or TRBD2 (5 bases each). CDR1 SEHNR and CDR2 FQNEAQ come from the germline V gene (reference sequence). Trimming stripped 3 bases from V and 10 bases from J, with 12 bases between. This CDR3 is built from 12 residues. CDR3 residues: CASSLGRWDQYF. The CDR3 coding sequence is TGTGCCAGCAGCTTGGGACGCTGGGACCAGTACTTC.

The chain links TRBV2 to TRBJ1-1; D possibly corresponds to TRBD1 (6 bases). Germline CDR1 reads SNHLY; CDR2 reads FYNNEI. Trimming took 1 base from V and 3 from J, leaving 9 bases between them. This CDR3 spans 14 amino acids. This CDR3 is CASSEGGRDTEAFF. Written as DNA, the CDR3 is TGTGCCAGCAGTGAAGGGGGGCGGGACACTGAAGCTTTCTTT.

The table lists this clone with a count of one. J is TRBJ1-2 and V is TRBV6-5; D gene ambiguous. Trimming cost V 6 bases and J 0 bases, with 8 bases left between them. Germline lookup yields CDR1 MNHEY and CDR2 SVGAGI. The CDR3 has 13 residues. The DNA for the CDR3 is TGTGCCAGCAGCCCCACAACTAACTATGGCTACACCTTC. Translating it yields CASSPTTNYGYTF.